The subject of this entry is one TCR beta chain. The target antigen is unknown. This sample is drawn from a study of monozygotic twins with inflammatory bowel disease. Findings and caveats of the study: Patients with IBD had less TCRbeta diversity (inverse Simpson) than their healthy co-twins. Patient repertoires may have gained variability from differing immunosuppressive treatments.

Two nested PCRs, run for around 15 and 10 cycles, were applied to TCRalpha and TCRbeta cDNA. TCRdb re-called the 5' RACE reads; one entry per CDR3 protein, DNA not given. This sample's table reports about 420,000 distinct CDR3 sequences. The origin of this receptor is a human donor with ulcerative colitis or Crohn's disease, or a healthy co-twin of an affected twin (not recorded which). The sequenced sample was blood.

CDR3 sequence: CAWSLRDGYTF. This chain uses TRBV30 with TRBJ1-2. Germline lookup yields CDR1 GTSNPN and CDR2 SVGIG (reference sequence). This CDR3 has 11 residues.